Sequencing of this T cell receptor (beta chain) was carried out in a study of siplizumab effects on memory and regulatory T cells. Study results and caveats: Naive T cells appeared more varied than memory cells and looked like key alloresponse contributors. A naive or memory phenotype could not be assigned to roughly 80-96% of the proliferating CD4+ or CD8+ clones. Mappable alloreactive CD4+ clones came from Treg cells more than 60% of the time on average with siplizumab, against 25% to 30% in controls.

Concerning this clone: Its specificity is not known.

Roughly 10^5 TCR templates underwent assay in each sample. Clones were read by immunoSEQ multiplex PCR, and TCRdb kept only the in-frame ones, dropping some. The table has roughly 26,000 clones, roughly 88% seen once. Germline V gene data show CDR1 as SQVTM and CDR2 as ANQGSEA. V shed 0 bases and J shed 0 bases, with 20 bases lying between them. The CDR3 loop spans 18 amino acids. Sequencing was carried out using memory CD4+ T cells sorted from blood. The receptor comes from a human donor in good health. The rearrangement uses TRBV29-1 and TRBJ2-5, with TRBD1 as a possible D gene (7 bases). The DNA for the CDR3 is TGCAGCGTTGAAGATTGGTTCAGGGGGGCAAAGTACCAAGAGACCCAGTACTTC. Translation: CSVEDWFRGAKYQETQYF.